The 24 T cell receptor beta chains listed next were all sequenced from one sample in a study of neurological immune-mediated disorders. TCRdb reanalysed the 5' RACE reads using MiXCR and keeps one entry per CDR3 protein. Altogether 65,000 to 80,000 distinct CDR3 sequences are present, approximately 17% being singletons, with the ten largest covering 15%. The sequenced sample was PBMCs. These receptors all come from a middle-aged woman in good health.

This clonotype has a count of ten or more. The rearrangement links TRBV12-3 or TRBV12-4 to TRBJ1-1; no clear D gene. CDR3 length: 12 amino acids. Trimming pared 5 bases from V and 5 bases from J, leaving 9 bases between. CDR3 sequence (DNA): TGTGCCAGCAGTGCGGGGAGGACTGAAGCTTTCTTT. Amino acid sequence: CASSAGRTEAFF.

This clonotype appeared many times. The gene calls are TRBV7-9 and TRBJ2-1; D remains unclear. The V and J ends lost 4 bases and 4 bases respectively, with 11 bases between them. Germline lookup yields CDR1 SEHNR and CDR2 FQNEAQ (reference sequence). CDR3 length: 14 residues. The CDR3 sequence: CASSSETGYNEQFF. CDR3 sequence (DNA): TGTGCCAGCAGCTCGGAGACGGGTTACAATGAGCAGTTCTTC.

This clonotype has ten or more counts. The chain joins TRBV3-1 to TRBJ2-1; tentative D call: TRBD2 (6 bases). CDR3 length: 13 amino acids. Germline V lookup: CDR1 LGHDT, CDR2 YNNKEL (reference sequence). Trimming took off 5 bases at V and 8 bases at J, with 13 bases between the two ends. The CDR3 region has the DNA TGTGCCAGCAGCGGCCTGTGGGGGGATGAGCAGTTCTTC. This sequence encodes CASSGLWGDEQFF.

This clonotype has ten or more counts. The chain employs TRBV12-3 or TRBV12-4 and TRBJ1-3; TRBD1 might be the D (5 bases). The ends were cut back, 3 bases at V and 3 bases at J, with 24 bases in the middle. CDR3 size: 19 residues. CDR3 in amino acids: CASSLTPLGTIRRGNTIYF. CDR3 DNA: TGTGCCAGCAGTTTGACCCCTCTAGGGACCATTCGCCGTGGAAACACCATATATTTT.

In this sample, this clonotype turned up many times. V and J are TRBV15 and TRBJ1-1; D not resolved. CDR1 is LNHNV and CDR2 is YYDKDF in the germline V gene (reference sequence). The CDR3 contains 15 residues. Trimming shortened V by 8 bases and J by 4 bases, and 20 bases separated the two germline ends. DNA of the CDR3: TGTGCCACCGGGCGGGAGGTGGGATTTAGCACTGAAGCTTTCTTT. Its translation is CATGREVGFSTEAFF.

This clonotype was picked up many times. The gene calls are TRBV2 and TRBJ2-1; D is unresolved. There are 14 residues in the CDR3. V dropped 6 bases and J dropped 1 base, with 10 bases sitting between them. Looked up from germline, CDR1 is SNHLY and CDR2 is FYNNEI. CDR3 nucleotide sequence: TGTGCCAGCAGCGCAGGCAAATCCTACAATGAGCAGTTCTTC. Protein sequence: CASSAGKSYNEQFF. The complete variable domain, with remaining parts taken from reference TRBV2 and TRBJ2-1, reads EPEVTQTPSHQVTQMGQEVILRCVPISNHLYFYWYRQILGQKVEFLVSFYNNEISEKSEIFDDQFSVERPDGSNFTLKIRSTKLEDSAMYFCASSAGKSYNEQFFGPGTRLTVL.

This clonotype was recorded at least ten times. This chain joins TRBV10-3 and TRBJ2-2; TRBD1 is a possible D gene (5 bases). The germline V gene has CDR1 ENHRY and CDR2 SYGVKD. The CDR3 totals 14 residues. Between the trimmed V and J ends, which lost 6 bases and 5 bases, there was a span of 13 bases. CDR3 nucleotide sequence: TGTGCCATCAGGACGTCGGCAGGGACCGGGGAGCTGTTTTTT. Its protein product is CAIRTSAGTGELFF.

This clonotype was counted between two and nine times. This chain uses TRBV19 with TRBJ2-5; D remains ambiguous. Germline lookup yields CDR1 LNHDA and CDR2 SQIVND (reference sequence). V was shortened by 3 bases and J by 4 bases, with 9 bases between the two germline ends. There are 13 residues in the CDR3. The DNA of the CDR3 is TGTGCCAGTAGTATGGAACTCCGAGAGACCCAGTACTTC. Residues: CASSMELRETQYF.

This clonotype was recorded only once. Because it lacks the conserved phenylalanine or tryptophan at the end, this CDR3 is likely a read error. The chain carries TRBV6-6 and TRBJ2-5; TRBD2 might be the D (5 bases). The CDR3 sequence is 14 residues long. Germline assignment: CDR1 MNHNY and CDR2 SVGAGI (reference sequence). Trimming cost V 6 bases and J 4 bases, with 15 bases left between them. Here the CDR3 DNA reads TGTGCCAGCAGCCTGGACTTAGACGGAGAGACCCAGTACCTC. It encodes CASSLDLDGETQYL.

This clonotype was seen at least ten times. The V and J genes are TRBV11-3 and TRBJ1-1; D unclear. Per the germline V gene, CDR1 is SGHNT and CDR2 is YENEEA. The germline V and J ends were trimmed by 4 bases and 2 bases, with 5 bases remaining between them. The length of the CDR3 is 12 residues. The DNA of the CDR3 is TGTGCCAGCAGCTCGGGAAACACTGAAGCTTTCTTT. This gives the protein CASSSGNTEAFF. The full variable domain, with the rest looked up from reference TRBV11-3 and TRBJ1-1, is EAGVVQSPRYKIIEKKQPVAFWCNPISGHNTLYWYLQNLGQGPELLIRYENEEAVDDSQLPKDRFSAERLKGVDSTLKIQPAELGDSAVYLCASSSGNTEAFFGQGTRLTVV.

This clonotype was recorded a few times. The CDR3 nucleotides are TGCGCCAGCAGTGAGAGTAAAGGCGGCACAGATACGCAGTATTTT. It yields the protein CASSESKGGTDTQYF. The chain joins TRBV10-1 to TRBJ2-3; D is unclear. CDR3 length: 15 amino acids. Per germline, CDR1 WNHNN and CDR2 SYGVQD (reference sequence). The ends were cut back, 2 bases at V and 1 base at J, with 10 bases in the middle.

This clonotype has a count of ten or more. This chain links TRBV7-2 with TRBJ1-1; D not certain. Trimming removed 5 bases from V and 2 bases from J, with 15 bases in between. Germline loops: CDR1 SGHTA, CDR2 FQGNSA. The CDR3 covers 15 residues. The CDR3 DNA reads TGTGCCAGCAGCCGGTCCCGAGAGTCAAACACTGAAGCTTTCTTT. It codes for CASSRSRESNTEAFF.

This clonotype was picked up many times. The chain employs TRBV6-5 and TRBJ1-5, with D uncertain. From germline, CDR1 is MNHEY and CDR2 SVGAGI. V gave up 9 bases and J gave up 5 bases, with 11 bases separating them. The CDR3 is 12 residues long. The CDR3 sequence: CASSGPDQPQHF. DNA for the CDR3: TGTGCCAGTTCAGGTCCTGATCAGCCCCAGCATTTT.

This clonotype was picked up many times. The CDR3 coding sequence is TGTGCCAGCAAACCCTCCGCGGGGAAGATCCCTGAAGCTTTCTTT. Protein product: CASKPSAGKIPEAFF. This chain joins TRBV12-3 or TRBV12-4 and TRBJ1-1; D not resolved. This CDR3 is built from 15 residues. Trimming left V 7 bases short and J 6 bases short, with 21 bases between.

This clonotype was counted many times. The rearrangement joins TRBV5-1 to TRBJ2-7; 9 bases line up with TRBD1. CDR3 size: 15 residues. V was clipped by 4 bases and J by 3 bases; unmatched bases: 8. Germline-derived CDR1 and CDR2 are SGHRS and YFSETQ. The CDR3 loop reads CASSLSPDRGYEQYF. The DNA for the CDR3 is TGCGCCAGCAGCCTATCCCCGGACAGGGGCTACGAGCAGTACTTC.

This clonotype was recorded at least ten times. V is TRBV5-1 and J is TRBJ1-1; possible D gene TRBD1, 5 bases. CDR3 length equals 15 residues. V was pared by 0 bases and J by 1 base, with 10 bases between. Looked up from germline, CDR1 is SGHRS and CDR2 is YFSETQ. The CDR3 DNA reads TGCGCCAGCAGCTTGGATGGGGGAGGGAACACTGAAGCTTTCTTT. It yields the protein CASSLDGGGNTEAFF.

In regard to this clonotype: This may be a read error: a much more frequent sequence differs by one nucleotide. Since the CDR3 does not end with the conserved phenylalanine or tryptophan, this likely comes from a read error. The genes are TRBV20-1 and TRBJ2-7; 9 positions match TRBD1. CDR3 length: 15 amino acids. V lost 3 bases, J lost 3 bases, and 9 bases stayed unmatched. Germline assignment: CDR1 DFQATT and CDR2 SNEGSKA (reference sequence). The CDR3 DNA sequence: TGCAGTGCTAGCCGGGGACAGGGCGGGGTCTACGAGCAGTACTAC. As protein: CSASRGQGGVYEQYY.

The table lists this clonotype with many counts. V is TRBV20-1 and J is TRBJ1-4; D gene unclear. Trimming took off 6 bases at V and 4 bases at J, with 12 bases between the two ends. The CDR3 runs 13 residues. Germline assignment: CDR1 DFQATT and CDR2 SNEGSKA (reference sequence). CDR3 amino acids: CSASGTFNEKLFF. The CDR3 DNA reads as TGCAGTGCCTCCGGAACGTTTAATGAAAAACTGTTTTTT.

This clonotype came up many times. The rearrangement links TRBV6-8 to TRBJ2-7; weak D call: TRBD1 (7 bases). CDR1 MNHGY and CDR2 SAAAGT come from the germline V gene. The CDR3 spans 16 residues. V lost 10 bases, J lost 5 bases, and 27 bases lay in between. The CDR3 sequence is CATYPWQGGPPHEQYF. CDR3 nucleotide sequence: TGTGCCACTTATCCCTGGCAGGGGGGACCTCCGCACGAGCAGTACTTC.

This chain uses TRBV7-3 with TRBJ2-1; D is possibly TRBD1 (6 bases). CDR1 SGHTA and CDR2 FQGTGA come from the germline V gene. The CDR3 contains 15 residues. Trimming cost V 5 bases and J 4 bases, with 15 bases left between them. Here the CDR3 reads CASSPLPDSYNEQFF. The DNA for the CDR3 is TGTGCCAGCAGCCCTCTCCCGGACAGTTACAATGAGCAGTTCTTC. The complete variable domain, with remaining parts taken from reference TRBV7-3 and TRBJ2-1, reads GAGVSQTPSNKVTEKGKYVELRCDPISGHTALYWYRQSLGQGPEFLIYFQGTGAADDSGLPNDRFFAVRPEGSVSTLKIQRTERGDSAVYLCASSPLPDSYNEQFFGPGTRLTVL.

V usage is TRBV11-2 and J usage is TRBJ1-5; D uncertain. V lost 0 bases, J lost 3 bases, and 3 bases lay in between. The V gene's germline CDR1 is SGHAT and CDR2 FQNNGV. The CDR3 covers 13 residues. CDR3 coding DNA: TGTGCCAGCAGCTTAGAGGCCAATCAGCCCCAGCATTTT. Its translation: CASSLEANQPQHF.

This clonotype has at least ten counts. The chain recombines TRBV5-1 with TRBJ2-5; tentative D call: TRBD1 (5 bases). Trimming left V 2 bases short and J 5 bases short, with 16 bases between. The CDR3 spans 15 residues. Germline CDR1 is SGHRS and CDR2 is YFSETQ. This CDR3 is CASSFFGASRETQYF. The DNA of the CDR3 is TGCGCCAGCAGCTTCTTTGGGGCCTCAAGGGAGACCCAGTACTTC.

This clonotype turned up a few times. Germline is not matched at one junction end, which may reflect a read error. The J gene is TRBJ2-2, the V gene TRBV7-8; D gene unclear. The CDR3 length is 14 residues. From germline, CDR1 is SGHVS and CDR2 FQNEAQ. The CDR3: CSSSLVLISGELFF. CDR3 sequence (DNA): TGTTCCAGCAGCTTAGTACTGATTTCCGGGGAGCTGTTTTTT.

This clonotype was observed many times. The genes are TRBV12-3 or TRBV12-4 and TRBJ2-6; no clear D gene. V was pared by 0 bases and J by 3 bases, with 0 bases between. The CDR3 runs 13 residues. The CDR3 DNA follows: TGTGCCAGCAGTTTAGCTGGGGCCAACGTCCTGACTTTC. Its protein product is CASSLAGANVLTF.